This passage covers 18 T cell receptor beta chains from one sample sequenced in a study of identifying expanded T cells in peripheral blood. The repertoire was sequenced with immunoSEQ multiplex PCR; TCRdb's copy has only in-frame clones and lacks some. The data hold approximately 92,000 clones, with about 85% observed a single time. The specimen sequenced was blood. These receptors were obtained from a person aged 18 to 75 in good health.

J is TRBJ2-7 and V is TRBV6-6; D not resolved. Trimming removed 0 bases from V and 6 bases from J, with 12 bases in between. Germline loops: CDR1 MNHNY, CDR2 SVGAGI (reference sequence). This CDR3 region has 14 residues. The DNA of the CDR3 is TGTGCCAGCAGTTACTCGATACAGACCGTCGAGCAGTACTTC. Its protein product is CASSYSIQTVEQYF.

This clone was observed a single time. The chain couples TRBV5-6 to TRBJ1-2; 7 nucleotides agree with TRBD1. Per the germline V gene, CDR1 is SGHDT and CDR2 is YYEEEE. V trimming: 4 bases; J trimming: 5 bases; junction bases outside the gene matches: 14. There are 16 residues in the CDR3. CDR3 nucleotide sequence: TGTGCCAGCAGCGCCGACTCTGACAGGGCCCTTTATGGCTACACCTTC. It encodes CASSADSDRALYGYTF.

This clone appeared once. The chain carries TRBV28 and TRBJ1-2; no definite D call. Germline loops: CDR1 MDHEN, CDR2 SYDVKM. The CDR3 runs 14 residues. Trimming removed 5 bases at V and 6 bases at J, with 16 bases between. The CDR3 protein is CASSPPLGQNGYTF. DNA of the CDR3: TGTGCCAGCAGTCCCCCGTTAGGGCAGAATGGCTACACCTTC.

V gene TRBV7-8 combines with J gene TRBJ1-1; perhaps TRBD1 as D (5 bases). Trimming shortened V by 5 bases and J by 0 bases, and 13 bases separated the two germline ends. CDR3 length: 15 amino acids. Germline CDR1 is SGHVS and CDR2 is FQNEAQ. CDR3 nucleotides: TGTGCCAGCAGCCCATCGACAGTTATGAACACTGAAGCTTTCTTT. Residues: CASSPSTVMNTEAFF. Full variable domain (remainder filled in from reference TRBV7-8 and TRBJ1-1): GAGVSQSPRYKVAKRGQDVALRCDPISGHVSLFWYQQALGQGPEFLTYFQNEAQLDKSGLPSDRFFAERPEGSVSTLKIQRTQQEDSAVYLCASSPSTVMNTEAFFGQGTRLTVV.

V is TRBV7-2 and J is TRBJ2-5, with 8 bases aligning to TRBD1. The junction had 6 bases not matched to a gene; V was cut back by 5 bases and J by 4 bases. CDR1 is SGHTA and CDR2 is FQGNSA in the germline V gene. The CDR3 contains 14 residues. The CDR3, as DNA: TGTGCCAGCAGCCGATCGGGGACAGGAGAGACCCAGTACTTC. The encoded protein is CASSRSGTGETQYF.

The J gene is TRBJ1-1, the V gene TRBV29-1; 7 nucleotides line up with TRBD1. The CDR3 loop spans 14 amino acids. Germline V gene sequence: CDR1 SQVTM, CDR2 ANQGSEA. Trimming at V came to 7 bases and at J to 2 bases, leaving 10 bases not matched to a gene. The CDR3 sequence: CSAVRDRANTEAFF. DNA of the CDR3: TGCAGCGCTGTCCGCGACAGGGCTAACACTGAAGCTTTCTTT.

The V call is TRBV4-3, the J call TRBJ2-1, with 7 bases that match TRBD2. This CDR3 contains 14 residues. The V and J ends lost 0 bases and 6 bases, in that order; junction bases with no gene match: 2. Germline CDR1 reads LGHNA; CDR2 reads YSLEER. In DNA, the CDR3 is TGCGCCAGCAGCCAAGACCGGACTAGCAATGAGCAGTTCTTC. Protein product: CASSQDRTSNEQFF.

In this sample, this clone turned up a few times. The chain employs TRBV27 and TRBJ2-2; D is uncertain. V shed 6 bases and J shed 4 bases, with 3 bases lying between them. CDR3 length equals 11 residues. Germline V gene lookup returns CDR1 MNHEY and CDR2 SMNVEV (reference sequence). CDR3 sequence (DNA): TGTGCCAGCAGGGGCACCGGGGAGCTGTTTTTT. This gives the protein CASRGTGELFF.

The V and J genes are TRBV18 and TRBJ1-6; the D gene is possibly TRBD1 (6 bases). Germline CDR1 and CDR2: KGHSH and LQKENI. This CDR3 spans 13 amino acids. The ends were cut back, 5 bases at V and 7 bases at J, with 9 bases in the middle. The CDR3, as DNA: TGTGCCAGCTCAGAGGACAGAAATTCACCCCTCCACTTT. Translating gives CASSEDRNSPLHF. Looking up the rest from reference TRBV18 and TRBJ1-6 gives the full variable domain: NAGVMQNPRHLVRRRGQEARLRCSPMKGHSHVYWYRQLPEEGLKFMVYLQKENIIDESGMPKERFSAEFPKEGPSILRIQQVVRGDSAAYFCASSEDRNSPLHFGNGTRLTVT.

This clone was seen a few times. The chain couples TRBV11-2 to TRBJ1-6; the D gene is possibly TRBD1 (5 bases). Germline CDR1 and CDR2: SGHAT and FQNNGV. V was trimmed by 0 bases and J by 16 bases, leaving 22 bases between them. The CDR3 is made up of 16 amino acids. In nucleotides, the CDR3 is TGTGCCAGCAGCTTAGATGCATTCCCGGCGACAGCCCTACTCCACTTT. This translates into CASSLDAFPATALLHF.

This sequence joins TRBV5-1 and TRBJ2-7, with D tentatively TRBD1 (6 bases). Germline V lookup: CDR1 SGHRS, CDR2 YFSETQ. CDR3 length equals 12 residues. With 4 bases removed from V and 6 bases from J, the gap between germline ends came to 11 bases. Written as DNA, the CDR3 is TGCGCCAGCAGCGCCCCAGGGGTCGAGCAGTACTTC. It encodes CASSAPGVEQYF. The variable domain in full, with the rest retrieved from reference TRBV5-1 and TRBJ2-7, is KAGVTQTPRYLIKTRGQQVTLSCSPISGHRSVSWYQQTPGQGLQFLFEYFSETQRNKGNFPGRFSGRQFSNSRSEMNVSTLELGDSALYLCASSAPGVEQYFGPGTRLTVT.

The chain employs TRBV7-2 and TRBJ1-1, with D maybe TRBD1 (6 bases). The CDR3 loop spans 15 amino acids. V was cut by 4 bases and J by 1 base, with 13 bases left in between. Germline-derived CDR1 and CDR2 are SGHTA and FQGNSA. In nucleotides, the CDR3 is TGTGCCAGCAGCTCTCAGGGGTGGGGGAACACTGAAGCTTTCTTT. This codes for CASSSQGWGNTEAFF.

The V call is TRBV30, the J call TRBJ2-7, with a possible D match to TRBD2 (5 bases). The germline gives CDR1 GTSNPN, CDR2 SVGIG (reference sequence). The germline V and J ends were trimmed by 4 bases and 6 bases, with 19 bases remaining between them. The CDR3 has 14 residues. The CDR3 protein is CAWKLGSFFSEQYF. The CDR3 region has the DNA TGTGCCTGGAAGCTAGGGAGTTTCTTCTCCGAGCAGTACTTC.

The chain combines TRBV2 with TRBJ1-1; D is perhaps TRBD1 (6 bases). Trimming removed 6 bases at V and 9 bases at J, with 11 bases between. Germline V gives CDR1 SNHLY, CDR2 FYNNEI. CDR3 size: 11 residues. The CDR3 loop is CASRRRGQAFF. The CDR3 bases are TGTGCCAGCAGACGCAGGGGACAAGCTTTCTTT.

The chain uses TRBV7-2 and TRBJ1-2; 11 bases line up with TRBD1. The CDR3 runs to 15 residues. Germline CDR1 and CDR2: SGHTA and FQGNSA. The trim removed 5 bases at V and 7 bases at J, leaving 9 bases unmatched. CDR3 DNA: TGTGCCAGCAGCGCGGGACAGGGGGTTTGGGGTGGCTACACCTTC. Protein: CASSAGQGVWGGYTF.

The chain is built from TRBV9 and TRBJ1-3, with D uncertain. The germline CDR1 and CDR2 sequences are SGDLS and YYNGEE. Trimming removed 5 bases at V and 0 bases at J, with 18 bases between. The CDR3 consists of 17 residues. The CDR3 nucleotides are TGTGCCAGCAGTGGTAATTGGACGGGCCGCTCTGGAAACACCATATATTTT. The encoded protein is CASSGNWTGRSGNTIYF.

The chain joins TRBV11-2 to TRBJ1-4; 7 bases map to TRBD1. The CDR3 is made up of 13 amino acids. Looked up from germline, CDR1 is SGHAT and CDR2 is FQNNGV. Trimming took 5 bases from V and 5 from J; bases not matched to a gene: 2. DNA for the CDR3: TGTGCCAGCAGCGCGGACAGGAATGAAAAACTGTTTTTT. It is translated as CASSADRNEKLFF.

This chain connects TRBV2 to TRBJ1-1, with D unclear. Trimming removed 8 bases from V and 3 bases from J, with 13 bases in between. The CDR3 has 13 amino acids. The germline V gene encodes CDR1 SNHLY and CDR2 FYNNEI. The DNA for the CDR3 is TGTGCCAGCGGGATTCGACGGGACACTGAAGCTTTCTTT. The encoded protein is CASGIRRDTEAFF.